This TCR beta chain is drawn from a study of T cell responses to AZD1222 COVID-19 vaccine. Study conclusions and caveats: Spike-wide vaccine-associated CD4 TCRs dominated at 160-218 and 743-854. Increased Spike-specific TCR breadth and depth were observed after two AZD1222 doses.

V shed 4 bases and J shed 6 bases, with 0 bases lying between them. The germline V gene has CDR1 MGHDK and CDR2 SYGVNS. The CDR3 has 10 amino acids. Produced via immunoSEQ multiplex PCR; TCRdb's table is partial and in-frame only. This table holds approximately 99,000 clones, approximately 90% found once. Note on this clone: Its antigen is undetermined.

This sequence originates from an adult in good health. Sequencing was performed on peripheral blood, taken on day 0 of MenACWY control vaccination. V usage is TRBV25-1 and J usage is TRBJ2-2; D is undetermined. DNA for the CDR3: TGTGCCAGCAGTGCCGGGGAGCTGTTTTTT. Translated, it gives CASSAGELFF.